The subject of this entry is one T cell receptor beta chain. Antigen unknown. CD45RO negativity and positive selection for CCR7 defined naive CD8 cells, a population that excluded terminally differentiated effector memory CD45RA+ cells. All of the donors resided in Nashville, Tennessee, and each was a Caucasian adult. There are 15 residues in the CDR3. Trimming took off 0 bases at V and 1 base at J, with 9 bases between the two ends. Per the germline V gene, CDR1 is SGDLS and CDR2 is YYNGEE. Some clones are missing from TCRdb's copy, which holds only in-frame ones; the method was immunoSEQ multiplex PCR. The table includes about 1,900,000 clones, less than 95% detected once. These data are taken from a study of shared clonotypes between healthy human individuals. Broader study findings: Naive CD4 clonotypes were shared across a handful of donors at 5% to 6%. Compared with clonotypes that all four donors shared, non-shared clonotypes had lower generation probabilities. Rarefaction analysis demonstrated incomplete sorted-subset sequencing notwithstanding large depth.

The chain joins TRBV9 to TRBJ2-3; the D call may be TRBD1 or TRBD2 (5 bases each). The TCR comes from a man aged 18 to 30 in good health. The sample was naive CD8+ T cells sorted from blood. This CDR3 reads CASSVGGKGTDTQYF. Written as DNA, the CDR3 is TGTGCCAGCAGCGTAGGGGGGAAGGGCACAGATACGCAGTATTTT.